The 8 T cell receptor beta chains below all came from one sample that was sequenced in a study of blood T cell repertoires in COVID-19. Assay used: immunoSEQ multiplex PCR; TCRdb lists only in-frame clones, some missing. The data contain 200,000 to 300,000 clones, around 89% of them singletons. Sequencing was performed on peripheral blood. All receptors come from a man aged 60 to 69 who had recovered from COVID-19.

This chain joins TRBV6-6 and TRBJ2-3; 7 nucleotides match TRBD2. This CDR3 spans 14 amino acids. From germline, CDR1 is MNHNY and CDR2 SVGAGI (reference sequence). V dropped 8 bases and J dropped 0; count of bases not matched to a gene: 5. CDR3 sequence reads: CASWEGRSTDTQYF. CDR3 in DNA: TGTGCCAGCTGGGAGGGACGGAGCACAGATACGCAGTATTTT.

The chain's CDR3 is CASSRMTNNQGTEAFF. The CDR3 DNA sequence: TGTGCCAGCAGTAGAATGACAAATAACCAGGGCACTGAAGCTTTCTTT. This chain connects TRBV27 to TRBJ1-1; tentative D call: TRBD1 (5 bases). This CDR3 contains 16 residues. CDR1 and CDR2 from the germline V gene are MNHEY and SMNVEV (reference sequence). V lost 5 bases and J lost 4, with 20 bases in between.

This sequence joins TRBV5-4 and TRBJ2-7; no reliable D call. CDR3 length: 14 residues. The germline V gene has CDR1 SGHNT and CDR2 YYREEE (reference sequence). V dropped 0 bases and J dropped 0 bases, with 7 bases sitting between them. The CDR3 sequence: CASSLAGSSYEQYF. The CDR3 DNA reads TGTGCCAGCAGCTTGGCAGGAAGCTCCTACGAGCAGTACTTC.

The chain uses TRBV20-1 and TRBJ1-3; D remains unclear. Trimming removed 3 bases from V and 2 bases from J, with 8 bases in between. This CDR3 region has 13 residues. From germline, CDR1 is DFQATT and CDR2 SNEGSKA (reference sequence). CDR3 DNA: TGCAGTGCTAGTGGACTACCTGGAAACACCATATATTTT. Amino acid sequence: CSASGLPGNTIYF.

The chain uses TRBV7-9 and TRBJ2-5; TRBD1 agrees at 9 bases. CDR1 is SEHNR, CDR2 FQNEAQ, per germline (reference sequence). The length of the CDR3 is 14 residues. Germline trimming cut 4 bases from V and 5 bases from J; bases unmatched to any gene: 5. The CDR3 loop reads CASSYRGPGETQYF. The CDR3 bases are TGTGCCAGCAGCTACAGGGGGCCAGGGGAGACCCAGTACTTC.

The genes are TRBV7-2 and TRBJ2-3; 9 positions match TRBD1. The CDR3 length is 16 residues. Germline values: CDR1 SGHTA, CDR2 FQGNSA. The ends lost 2 bases at V and 2 bases at J; junction bases unmatched: 5. CDR3 bases: TGTGCCAGCAGCTTATTTCGGGACAGGGCCACAGATACGCAGTATTTT. It specifies CASSLFRDRATDTQYF.

In nucleotides, the CDR3 is TGTGCCAGCCGGCCGGGAGCAAGCCCCTCCTACAATGAGCAGTTCTTC. Residues: CASRPGASPSYNEQFF. The V call is TRBV7-3, the J call TRBJ2-1; TRBD2 is a possible D gene (6 bases). From germline, CDR1 is SGHTA and CDR2 FQGTGA. Trimming pared 8 bases from V and 0 bases from J, leaving 17 bases between. The CDR3 consists of 16 residues. Filled out from reference TRBV7-3 and TRBJ2-1, the complete variable domain reads GAGVSQTPSNKVTEKGKYVELRCDPISGHTALYWYRQSLGQGPEFLIYFQGTGAADDSGLPNDRFFAVRPEGSVSTLKIQRTERGDSAVYLCASRPGASPSYNEQFFGPGTRLTVL.

This clone was recorded a few times. This chain uses TRBV30 with TRBJ2-7; D may be TRBD1 (6 bases). The CDR3 is 16 residues long. Germline CDR1 reads GTSNPN; CDR2 reads SVGIG (reference sequence). The germline V and J ends were trimmed by 0 bases and 5 bases, with 20 bases remaining between them. The DNA of the CDR3 is TGTGCCTGGAGTGTAATTGAAGCTGGCAGGGGTGACGAGCAGTACTTC. Translating gives CAWSVIEAGRGDEQYF. The full variable domain, in which reference TRBV30 and TRBJ2-7 provide the parts outside the CDR3, is SQTIHQWPATLVQPVGSPLSLECTVEGTSNPNLYWYRQAAGRGLQLLFYSVGIGQISSEVPQNLSASRPQDRQFILSSKKLLLSDSGFYLCAWSVIEAGRGDEQYFGPGTRLTVT.